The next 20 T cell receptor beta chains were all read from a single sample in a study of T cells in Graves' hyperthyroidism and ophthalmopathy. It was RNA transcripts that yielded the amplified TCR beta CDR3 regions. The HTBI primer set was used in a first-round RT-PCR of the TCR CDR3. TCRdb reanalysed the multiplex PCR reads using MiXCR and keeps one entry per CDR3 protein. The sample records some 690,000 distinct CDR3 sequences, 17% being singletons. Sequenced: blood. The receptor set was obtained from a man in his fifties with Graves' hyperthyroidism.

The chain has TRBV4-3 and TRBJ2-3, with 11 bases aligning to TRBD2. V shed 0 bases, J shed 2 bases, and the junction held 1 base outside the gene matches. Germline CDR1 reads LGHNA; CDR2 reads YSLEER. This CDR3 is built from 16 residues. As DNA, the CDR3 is TGCGCCAGCAGCCAAGAGACTAGCGGGAACACAGATACGCAGTATTTT. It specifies CASSQETSGNTDTQYF.

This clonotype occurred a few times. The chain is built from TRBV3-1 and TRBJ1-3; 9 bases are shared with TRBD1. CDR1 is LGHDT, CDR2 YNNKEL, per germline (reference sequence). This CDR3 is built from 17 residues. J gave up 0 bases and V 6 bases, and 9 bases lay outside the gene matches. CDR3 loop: CASSLPGQGTSGNTIYF. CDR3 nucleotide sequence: TGTGCCAGCAGTCTACCGGGACAGGGAACCTCTGGAAACACCATATATTTT.

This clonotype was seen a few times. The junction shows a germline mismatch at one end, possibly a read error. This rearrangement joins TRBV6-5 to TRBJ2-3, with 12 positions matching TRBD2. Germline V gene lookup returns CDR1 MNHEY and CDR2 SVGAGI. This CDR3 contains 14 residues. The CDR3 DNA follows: TGTGCCAGCAGTACTAGCGGGAGGACAGATACGCGGTATTTT. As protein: CASSTSGRTDTRYF.

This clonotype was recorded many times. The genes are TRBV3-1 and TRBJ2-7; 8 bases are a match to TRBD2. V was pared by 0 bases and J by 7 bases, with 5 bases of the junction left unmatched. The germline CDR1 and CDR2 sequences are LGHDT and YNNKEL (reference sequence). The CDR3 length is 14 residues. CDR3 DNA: TGTGCCAGCAGCCAAGAAGTCACTAGCGGAGAGCAGTACTTC. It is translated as CASSQEVTSGEQYF.

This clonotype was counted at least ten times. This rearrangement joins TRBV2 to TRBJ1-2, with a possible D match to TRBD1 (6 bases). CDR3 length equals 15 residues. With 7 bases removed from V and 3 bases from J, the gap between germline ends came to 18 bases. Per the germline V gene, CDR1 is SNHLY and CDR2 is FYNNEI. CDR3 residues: CASTEGGQLYYGYTF. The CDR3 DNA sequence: TGTGCCAGCACCGAAGGGGGACAACTATACTATGGCTACACCTTC.

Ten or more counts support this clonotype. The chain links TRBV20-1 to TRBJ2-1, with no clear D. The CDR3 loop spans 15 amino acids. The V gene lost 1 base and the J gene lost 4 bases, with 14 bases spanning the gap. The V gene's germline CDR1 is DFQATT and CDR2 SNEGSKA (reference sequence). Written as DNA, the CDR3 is TGCAGTGCTAGAGTTCTGGCGGCCTCTTACAATGAGCAGTTCTTC. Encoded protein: CSARVLAASYNEQFF.

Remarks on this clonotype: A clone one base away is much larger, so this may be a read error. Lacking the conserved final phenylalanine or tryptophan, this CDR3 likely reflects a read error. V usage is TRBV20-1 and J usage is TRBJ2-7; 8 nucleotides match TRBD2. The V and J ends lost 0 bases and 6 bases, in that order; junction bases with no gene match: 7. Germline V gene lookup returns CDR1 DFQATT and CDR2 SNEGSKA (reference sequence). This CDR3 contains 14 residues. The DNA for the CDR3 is TGCAGTGCTAGAGATTCGGGACTAGGCCTCGAGCAGTACCTC. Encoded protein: CSARDSGLGLEQYL.

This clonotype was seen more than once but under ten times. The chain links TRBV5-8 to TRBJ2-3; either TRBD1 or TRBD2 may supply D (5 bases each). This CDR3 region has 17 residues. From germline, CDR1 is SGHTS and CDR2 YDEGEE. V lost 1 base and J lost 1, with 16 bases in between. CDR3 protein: CASSLLPLRDGTDTQYF. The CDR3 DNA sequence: TGTGCCAGCAGCTTGTTACCACTCCGGGACGGCACAGATACGCAGTATTTT.

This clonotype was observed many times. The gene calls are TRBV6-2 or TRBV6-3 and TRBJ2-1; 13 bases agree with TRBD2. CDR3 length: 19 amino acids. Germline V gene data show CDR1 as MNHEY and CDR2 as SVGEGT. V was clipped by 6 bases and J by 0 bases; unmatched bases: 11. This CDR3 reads CASRRLAGGRRGSYNEQFF. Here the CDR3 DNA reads TGTGCCAGCAGGCGACTAGCGGGAGGCCGACGGGGCTCCTACAATGAGCAGTTCTTC.

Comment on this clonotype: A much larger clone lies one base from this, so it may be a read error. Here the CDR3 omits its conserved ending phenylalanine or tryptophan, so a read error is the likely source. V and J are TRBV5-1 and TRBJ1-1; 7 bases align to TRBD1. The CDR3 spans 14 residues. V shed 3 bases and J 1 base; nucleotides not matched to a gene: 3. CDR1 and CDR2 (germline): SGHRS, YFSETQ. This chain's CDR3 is CASSYGTENTEAFL. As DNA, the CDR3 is TGCGCCAGCAGCTACGGGACAGAGAACACTGAAGCTTTCCTT.

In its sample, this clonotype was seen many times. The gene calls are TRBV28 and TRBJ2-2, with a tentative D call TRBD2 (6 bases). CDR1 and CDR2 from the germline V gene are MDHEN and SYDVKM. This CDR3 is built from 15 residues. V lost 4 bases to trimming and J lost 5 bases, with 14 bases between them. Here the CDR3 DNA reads TGTGCCAGCAGTTCCCCGGGAGAAGGAACCGGGGAGCTGTTTTTT. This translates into CASSSPGEGTGELFF.

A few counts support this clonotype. CDR3 residues: CASSVALAGGPYEQYF. The CDR3 DNA reads as TGTGCCAGCAGCGTTGCACTAGCAGGAGGGCCCTACGAGCAGTACTTC. The V call is TRBV6-2 or TRBV6-3, the J call TRBJ2-7; TRBD2 might be the D (6 bases). Germline V gene data show CDR1 as MNHEY and CDR2 as SVGEGT. The V end lost 6 bases, the J end lost 2 bases, and 20 bases lay between the germline ends. The CDR3 sequence is 16 residues long.

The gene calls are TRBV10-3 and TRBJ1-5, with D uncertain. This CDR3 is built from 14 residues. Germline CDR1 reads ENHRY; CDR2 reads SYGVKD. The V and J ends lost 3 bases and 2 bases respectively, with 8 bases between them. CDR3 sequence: CAISDPGRNQPQHF. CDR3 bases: TGTGCCATCAGTGACCCCGGGCGCAATCAGCCCCAGCATTTT.

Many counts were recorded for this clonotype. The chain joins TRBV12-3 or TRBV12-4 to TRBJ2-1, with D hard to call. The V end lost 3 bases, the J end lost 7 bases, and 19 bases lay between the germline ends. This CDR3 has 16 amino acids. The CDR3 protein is CASSLSVVRMTNEQFF. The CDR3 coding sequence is TGTGCCAGCAGTTTGAGTGTCGTACGTATGACGAATGAGCAGTTCTTC.

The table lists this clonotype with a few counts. The CDR3 bases are TGTGCCAGCAGTTACTATTCTGGGGATAACTATGGCTACACCTTC. It specifies CASSYYSGDNYGYTF. The chain joins TRBV6-6 to TRBJ1-2; no definite D call. Germline V gene data show CDR1 as MNHNY and CDR2 as SVGAGI (reference sequence). The CDR3 consists of 15 residues. The V end lost 1 base, the J end lost 1 base, and 10 bases lay between the germline ends.

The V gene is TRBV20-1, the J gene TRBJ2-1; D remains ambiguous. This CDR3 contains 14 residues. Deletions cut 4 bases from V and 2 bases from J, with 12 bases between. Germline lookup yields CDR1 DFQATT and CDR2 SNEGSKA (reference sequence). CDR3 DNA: TGCAGTGCTATCTGGGCGGCAGCCTACAATGAGCAGTTCTTC. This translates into CSAIWAAAYNEQFF.

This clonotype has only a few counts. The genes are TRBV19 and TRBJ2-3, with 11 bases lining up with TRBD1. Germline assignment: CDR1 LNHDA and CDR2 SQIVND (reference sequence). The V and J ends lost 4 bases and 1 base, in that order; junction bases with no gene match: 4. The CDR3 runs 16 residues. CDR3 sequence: CASSTPGQGGTDTQYF. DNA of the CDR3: TGTGCCAGTAGTACCCCGGGACAGGGGGGCACAGATACGCAGTATTTT.

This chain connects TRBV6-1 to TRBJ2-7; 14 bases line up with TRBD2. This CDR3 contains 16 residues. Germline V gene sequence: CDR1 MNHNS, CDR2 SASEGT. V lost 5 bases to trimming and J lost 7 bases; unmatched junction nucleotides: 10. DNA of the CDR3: TGTGCCAGCAGTTCGGGACTAGCGGGAGCTAAGGGTGAGCAGTACTTC. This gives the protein CASSSGLAGAKGEQYF.

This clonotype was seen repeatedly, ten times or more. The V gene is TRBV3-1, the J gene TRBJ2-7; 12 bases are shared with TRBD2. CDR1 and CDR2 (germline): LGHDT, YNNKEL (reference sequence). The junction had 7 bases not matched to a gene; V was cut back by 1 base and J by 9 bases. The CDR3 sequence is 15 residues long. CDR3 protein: CASSQVGTSGSAQYF. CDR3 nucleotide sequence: TGTGCCAGCAGCCAAGTGGGGACTAGCGGGTCGGCGCAGTACTTC.

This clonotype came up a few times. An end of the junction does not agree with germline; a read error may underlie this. The CDR3 DNA follows: TGTGCCAGCAGCGTAGTCGGGGAAAGTGGCGGGGAGCTGCTTTTT. Protein product: CASSVVGESGGELLF. The chain employs TRBV9 and TRBJ2-2; TRBD2 might be the D (6 bases). CDR1 SGDLS and CDR2 YYNGEE come from the germline V gene. The CDR3 sequence is 15 residues long.